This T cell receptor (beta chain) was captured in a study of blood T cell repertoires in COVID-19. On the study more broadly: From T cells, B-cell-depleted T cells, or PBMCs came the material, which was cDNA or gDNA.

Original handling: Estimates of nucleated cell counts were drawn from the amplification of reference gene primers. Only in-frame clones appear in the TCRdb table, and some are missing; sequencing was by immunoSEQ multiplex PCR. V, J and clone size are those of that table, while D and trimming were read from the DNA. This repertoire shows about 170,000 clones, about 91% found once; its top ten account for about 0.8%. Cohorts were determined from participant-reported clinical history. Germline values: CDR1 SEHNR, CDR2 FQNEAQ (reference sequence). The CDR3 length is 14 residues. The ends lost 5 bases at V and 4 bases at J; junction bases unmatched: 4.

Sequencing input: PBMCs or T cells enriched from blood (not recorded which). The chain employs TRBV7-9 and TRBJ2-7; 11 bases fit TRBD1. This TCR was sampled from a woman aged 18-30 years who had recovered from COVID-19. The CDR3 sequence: CASSPRDRGYEQYF. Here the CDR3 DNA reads TGTGCCAGCAGCCCACGGGACAGGGGGTACGAGCAGTACTTC.